This T cell receptor (beta chain) was captured by sequencing in a study of cytomegalovirus exposure and HLA in healthy donors. Both 60 Vbeta primers and 13 Jbeta primers went into the PCR. The repertoire was sequenced with immunoSEQ multiplex PCR; TCRdb's copy has only in-frame clones and lacks some. The table has about 110,000 clones, 15% seen once. Notes on the study in general: Presence/absence analyses supposed approximately even sequencing depth among donors. TCR beta sequences reportedly predicted most subjects' HLA-A and HLA-B alleles accurately. A link between a missense DCLRE1C variant and TCR beta V- and J-gene trimming emerged from a later analysis.

The CDR3 totals 15 residues. V was clipped by 6 bases and J by 4 bases; unmatched bases: 7. Germline-derived CDR1 and CDR2 are SQVTM and ANQGSEA. On this clone: Its specificity is not known.

This chain uses TRBV29-1 with TRBJ2-3; TRBD2 matches 13 bases. The sample consisted of PBMCs. The sequence came from a young woman in good health and CMV-seronegative. DNA for the CDR3: TGCAGCGTCGGGACTAGCGGGAATCATGCAGATACGCAGTATTTT. It specifies CSVGTSGNHADTQYF.